This is a list of T cell receptor beta chains from one sample in a study of blood T cell repertoires in COVID-19. Profiled with immunoSEQ multiplex PCR; TCRdb holds only in-frame clones, not every one. The table records 200,000 to 300,000 clones, 88% of them present only once. The sequenced sample was peripheral blood. The receptors stem from a man in his 60s who had recovered from COVID-19. Each CDR3 is given with its conserved first and last residue. The D gene is left open where the match is weak. Size tells how often a clone was seen (once, few, many) or the class of an expanded clone, and some rows leave it out.

D,size,V,J,DNA,CDR3
-,-,TRBV18,TRBJ1-3,TGTGCCAGCTCACCATCGGCAGGGGGAAACACCATATATTTT,CASSPSAGGNTIYF
TRBD1,-,TRBV6-5,TRBJ1-5,TGTGCCAGCAGCTGGACAGGGGGCAATCAGCCCCAGCATTTT,CASSWTGGNQPQHF
TRBD1,-,TRBV29-1,TRBJ2-7,TGCAGCGTTGAGACAGGGTCGGACTACGAGCAGTACTTC,CSVETGSDYEQYF
-,-,TRBV5-6,TRBJ1-5,TGTGCCAGCAGCTTGGATGCCAGGGATCAATTGGATCAGCCCCAGCATTTT,CASSLDARDQLDQPQHF
TRBD1,-,TRBV2,TRBJ2-7,TGTGCCAGCACCCCGGACAGGGTAATGGGCGAGGAGCAGTACTTC,CASTPDRVMGEEQYF
-,-,TRBV4-1,TRBJ2-6,TGCGCCAGCAGCCCGACACATACACGCTCTGGGGCCAACGTCCTGACTTTC,CASSPTHTRSGANVLTF
TRBD1,-,TRBV5-4,TRBJ1-1,TGTGCCAGCAGCTTCGGACAGGGGGCACTAAACACTGAAGCTTTCTTT,CASSFGQGALNTEAFF
-,-,TRBV4-1,TRBJ1-5,TGCGCCAGCAGCCAAGAAGGCTTTGACGGTCGACTATCGGGGTGGAATCAGCCCCAGCATTTT,CASSQEGFDGRLSGWNQPQHF
-,-,TRBV29-1,TRBJ2-7,TGCAGCGCCGTGCCCGGGGGAGGCTACGAGCAGTACTTC,CSAVPGGGYEQYF
-,-,TRBV5-4,TRBJ2-7,TGTGCCAGCAGCCCGGACACGTACTACGAGCAGTACTTC,CASSPDTYYEQYF
TRBD2,once,TRBV9,TRBJ2-2,TGTGCCAGCAGCGTAGGGAACCCGGGGGGCGGGGAGCTGTTTTTT,CASSVGNPGGGELFF
-,-,TRBV5-1,TRBJ1-3,TGCGCCAGCAGCCTGACAGCGAGCTCTGGAAACACCATATATTTT,CASSLTASSGNTIYF
-,-,TRBV7-2,TRBJ1-1,TGTGCCAGCAGCTTAAATCAGGTTAAGAACACTGAAGCTTTCTTT,CASSLNQVKNTEAFF
-,-,TRBV19,TRBJ1-1,TGTGCCAGTAGGCAGGGGCCTGCAGGGATTGAAGCTTTCTTT,CASRQGPAGIEAFF
TRBD2,-,TRBV19,TRBJ2-5,TGTGCCAGTAGTCCGGGACTAGCGGGAATAGGGGAGACCCAGTACTTC,CASSPGLAGIGETQYF
TRBD2,few,TRBV5-1,TRBJ2-5,TGCGCCAGCCGACGCGGGGGGAGAACAGGAGAGACCCAGTACTTC,CASRRGGRTGETQYF
TRBD1,-,TRBV27,TRBJ1-2,TGTGCCAGCAGTTTATCGCCTGCCCCCGGACAGGGGAGGTACACCTTC,CASSLSPAPGQGRYTF
-,-,TRBV11-3,TRBJ2-1,TGTGCCAGCAGCGCGGGACAGACCTACAATGAGCAGTTCTTC,CASSAGQTYNEQFF
TRBD2,-,TRBV2,TRBJ2-3,TGTGCCAGCAGAAGACTAGCGGGATCTACAGATACGCAGTATTTT,CASRRLAGSTDTQYF
-,-,TRBV5-4,TRBJ1-1,TGTGCCAGCAGCTTGGGGGCTATGAACACTGAAGCTTTCTTT,CASSLGAMNTEAFF
-,-,TRBV24-1,TRBJ2-3,TGTGCCACCCGACCGGCAGGGGGGTTAACAGATACGCAGTATTTT,CATRPAGGLTDTQYF
TRBD2,once,TRBV7-9,TRBJ2-7,TGTGCCAGCAGCCTAGGTCTTGGACTAGCGGATTACGAGCAGTACTTC,CASSLGLGLADYEQYF
TRBD1,-,TRBV30,TRBJ1-5,TGTGCCTGGAGTGGGACAGGGGCCCGTAGAGATCAGCCCCAGCATTTT,CAWSGTGARRDQPQHF
-,once,TRBV11-2,TRBJ1-1,TGTGCCAGCAGCTTGAGGGTCAGTGGAGGGGAAGCTTTCTTT,CASSLRVSGGEAFF
-,-,TRBV30,TRBJ1-3,TGTGCCTGGAGTTCACTCTCTGGAAACACCATATATTTT,CAWSSLSGNTIYF
TRBD2,once,TRBV7-2,TRBJ2-2,TGTGCCAGCAGCTTAGCGGTCGCGGGGGACCGGGAGCTGTTTTTT,CASSLAVAGDRELFF
TRBD1,-,TRBV19,TRBJ2-5,TGTGCCAGTAGTATTCGACAGGGGACAAAAGAGACCCAGTACTTC,CASSIRQGTKETQYF
TRBD1,-,TRBV3-1/TRBV3-2,TRBJ1-1,TGTGCCAGCAGCCGACAGGGTACCAACACTGAAGCTTTCTTT,CASSRQGTNTEAFF
-,-,TRBV7-2,TRBJ2-5,TGTGCCAGCAGCTTACGGGGGGCGGGAGAGACCCAGTACTTC,CASSLRGAGETQYF
-,-,TRBV18,TRBJ1-2,TGTGCCAGCTCCGTAAGGGGTTCCTATGGCTACACCTTC,CASSVRGSYGYTF
TRBD1,-,TRBV19,TRBJ1-2,TGTGCCAGTAGGCTGATCGGACAGGGGGGGGACTATGGCTACACCTTC,CASRLIGQGGDYGYTF
-,-,TRBV12-3/TRBV12-4,TRBJ2-3,TGTGCCAGCACGCAGAACACAGATACGCAGTATTTT,CASTQNTDTQYF
-,-,TRBV7-9,TRBJ2-2,TGTGCCAGCAGCTTGCTGAGACACCTCAACACCGGGGAGCTGTTTTTT,CASSLLRHLNTGELFF
-,-,TRBV7-3,TRBJ2-5,TGTGCCAGCAGCCTGACGGCAGGGTACGAGACCCAGTACTTC,CASSLTAGYETQYF
-,-,TRBV6-9,TRBJ1-6,TGTGCCAGCAGTTATGGGGGCAGTCATAATTCACCCCTCCACTTT,CASSYGGSHNSPLHF
-,-,TRBV29-1,TRBJ2-1,TGCAGCGTTGAACCTCTCCGTTCCTACAATGAGCAGTTCTTC,CSVEPLRSYNEQFF
TRBD2,-,TRBV5-4,TRBJ2-5,TGTGCCAGCAGCTCGGGAGGCGGGGGGAGAGAGACCCAGTACTTC,CASSSGGGGRETQYF
TRBD1,-,TRBV9,TRBJ1-6,TGTGCCAGCAGCGATGGACAGGGGGATTCACCCCTCCACTTT,CASSDGQGDSPLHF
-,-,TRBV28,TRBJ1-2,TGTGCCAGCAGTTCCCAGCCTCGGGGCTATGGCTACACCTTC,CASSSQPRGYGYTF
TRBD1,-,TRBV3-1/TRBV3-2,TRBJ2-7,TGTGCCAGCAGCCTAGGCAGGGGGAATGAGCAGTACTTC,CASSLGRGNEQYF
-,-,TRBV6-5,TRBJ2-1,TGTGCCAGCAACGCAGGCTGGTCCCCTTTGAATGAGCAGTTCTTC,CASNAGWSPLNEQFF
TRBD2,-,TRBV25-1,TRBJ2-3,TGTGCCAGCAGTGATCGTAGCGGGGGGCCCTATAGCACAGATACGCAGTATTTT,CASSDRSGGPYSTDTQYF
TRBD1,-,TRBV3-1/TRBV3-2,TRBJ1-4,TGTGCCAGCAGCGGTTCCAGGGGGCTTGAAAAACTGTTTTTT,CASSGSRGLEKLFF
TRBD2,-,TRBV3-1/TRBV3-2,TRBJ2-7,TGTGCCAGCAGCCAAGATGAAAAAGCGGGACTGGCTAACGAGCAGTACTTC,CASSQDEKAGLANEQYF
-,once,TRBV6-4,TRBJ1-4,TGTGCCAGCAGGCGGACTGTCGCAACTAATGAAAAACTGTTTTTT,CASRRTVATNEKLFF
TRBD1,-,TRBV7-2,TRBJ1-1,TGTGCCAGCAGCTTAGGTAGGACAGGGCAATCTGAAGCTTTCTTT,CASSLGRTGQSEAFF
TRBD1,-,TRBV24-1,TRBJ1-2,TGTGCCACCAATGACAGGGGGCGCAGTGGCTACACCTTC,CATNDRGRSGYTF
TRBD1,once,TRBV19,TRBJ1-5,TGTGCCAGTAGTATTGATACAGGGGACCAGCCCCAGCATTTT,CASSIDTGDQPQHF
TRBD2,-,TRBV7-2,TRBJ2-3,TGTGCCAGCAGCCCCTTGGCGGGGGGGCTTCCAAGCACAGATACGCAGTATTTT,CASSPLAGGLPSTDTQYF
-,once,TRBV10-2,TRBJ1-3,TGCGCCAGCAGCCAATCGTGGGGCACTGGAAACACCATATATTTT,CASSQSWGTGNTIYF
-,-,TRBV18,TRBJ2-7,TGTGCCAGCTCACCTCCGGACTTTACTTACGAGCAGTACTTC,CASSPPDFTYEQYF
TRBD2,-,TRBV18,TRBJ2-1,TGTGCCAGCTCTCCCTCGCCCAGCGGGGTAGACAATGAGCAGTTCTTC,CASSPSPSGVDNEQFF
TRBD1,-,TRBV13,TRBJ1-2,TGTGCCAGCAGCTCCCAGACAGGGCCAAACTATGGCTACACCTTC,CASSSQTGPNYGYTF
-,-,TRBV7-3,TRBJ1-5,TGTGCCAGCGATGAGCACAGACGGTCGAATAGCAATCAGCCCCAGCATTTT,CASDEHRRSNSNQPQHF
-,-,TRBV18,TRBJ1-1,TGTGCCAGCTCACCAGGGCAATTAGAAGCTTTCTTT,CASSPGQLEAFF
TRBD1,-,TRBV3-1/TRBV3-2,TRBJ2-7,TGTGCCAGCAGCACTACGGACAGGTGGGGCTACTACGAGCAGTACTTC,CASSTTDRWGYYEQYF
TRBD2,-,TRBV19,TRBJ2-3,TGTGCCAGTAGTACTAGCGGGGGGGCCTACTATACGCAGTATTTT,CASSTSGGAYYTQYF
-,-,TRBV9,TRBJ1-1,TGTGCCAGCAGCGTAGGTGCAGCGGGTAACACTGAAGCTTTCTTT,CASSVGAAGNTEAFF
-,-,TRBV6-5,TRBJ2-7,TGTGCCAGCAGTTATCAATCCCAGCAGTACTTC,CASSYQSQQYF